The TCR beta chain under discussion was sequenced for a study of control samples from healthy donors and cancer patients. Using immunoSEQ multiplex PCR, the repertoire was profiled, and TCRdb retains in-frame clones only, with some absent. This table holds 150,000 to 200,000 clones, 94% found once. Trimming removed 4 bases from V and 2 bases from J, with 11 bases in between. From germline, CDR1 is LGHNA and CDR2 YSLEER. The CDR3 consists of 14 residues. This receptor was identified in a middle-aged woman in good health. Sequencing was done on a sample of blood. The chain couples TRBV4-3 to TRBJ1-1; D perhaps matches TRBD1 (5 bases). CDR3 nucleotides: TGCGCCAGCAGCCCGTCGGGGGGTAACACTGAAGCTTTCTTT. Its translation: CASSPSGGNTEAFF.